This T cell receptor beta chain was obtained from a study of blood T cell repertoires in COVID-19 (dated by TCRdb to the early 2020s). Regarding the complete study: Recovered participants in ImmuneRACE Cohort 3 were defined by two consecutive negative NP/OP PCR tests, clearance by a healthcare professional, or resolution of symptoms. The samples were drawn from two sources: the first 160 participants of the ongoing ImmuneRACE study, and fewer than 1,500 subjects contributed by 6 global collaborators. Samples covering the acute and convalescent phases of COVID-19 were provided by collaborators in the United States, Italy and Spain. A de-identified subject ID, COVID-19 status, age in years and sex were almost always included in the sample metadata. A freely available public database, intended as a resource for researchers studying the immune response to SARS-CoV-2, is where the repertoires were released. The prospective study material was composed of cDNA or gDNA derived from T cells, B-cell-depleted T cells, or PBMCs. Where available, HLA class I and class II types were obtained from metadata supplied by the sample provider rather than from assay-based typing. Deeply sampled blood TCRbeta repertoires from subjects exposed to, actively infected with, or recovered from COVID-19 were included in the dataset. What the study reported, not specific to this receptor: The quantity of clinical and demographic metadata differed by source and by participant and was supplied without curation.

TCRbeta CDR3 regions were amplified from genomic DNA by means of the immunoSEQ Assay, a bias-controlled multiplex PCR. The study's own analysis went as follows. The number of nucleated cells in each sample was estimated from the amplification of reference gene primers within the assay. Sequence reads were collapsed and filtered to measure the absolute abundance of every unique TCRbeta CDR3 rearrangement. Productive Simpson clonality was computed per sample as the square root of Simpson's diversity index over productive rearrangements. TCRdb limited this immuneACCESS table to in-frame rearrangements with V and J called. A share of clones is missing; checked studies link under half to unresolved V genes, and the rest is unexplained. V and J calls plus clone size are reproduced from that table; the DNA served to infer D and trimming. The sample contains about 150,000 clones, roughly 85% of them found a single time. The ten top clones hold roughly 20% of the sample.

The CDR3 contains 16 residues, cysteine and phenylalanine counted. The retained sequence is limited to the CDR3, 48 bases, with the frame set at the first base. For CDR1 and CDR2, the germline V gene (reference sequence) lists SEHNR and FQNEAQ. Trimming takes 5 bases from V and 1 base from J, and the germline ends sit 14 bases apart. About this clone: Its recognized antigen is unknown. No base quality values were provided; no much bigger clone lies one nucleotide off.

Participants in the prospective study were aged roughly 18 to 89 years, lived in 20 to 30 United States geographic areas, and enrolled through a virtual design. In the prospective study, participants were assigned to cohorts based on the clinical history participants reported in a screening survey and a study questionnaire. In the prospective study, whole blood, serum and a nasopharyngeal or oropharyngeal swab were collected from each participant by mobile phlebotomists. Over a roughly 2-month period, participants in the prospective study had the option of providing additional blood draws and questionnaires. Blood samples from the prospective study were shipped frozen or at room temperature prior to DNA extraction.

This sequence was found in a woman aged 70-85 years in a cohort exposed to, infected with or recovered from COVID-19 (not recorded which). The sequence joins TRBV7-9 to TRBJ2-2; the D gene cannot be named for sure. The sequenced material came from PBMCs or T cells enriched from blood (not recorded which). The CDR3 sequence is CASSGHFGKNTGELFF. The bases read TGTGCCAGCAGCGGTCATTTTGGCAAGAACACCGGGGAGCTGTTTTTT.